Listed here are 32 T cell receptor beta chains from one sample, sequenced in a study of blood T cell repertoires in COVID-19. Data came from immunoSEQ multiplex PCR; TCRdb stores just in-frame clones and leaves some out. The sample includes 280,000 or so clones, about 85% of them seen just once. The sequenced sample was peripheral blood. Source of these receptors: a human donor in a cohort sampled during active COVID-19.

This clone was observed once. J is TRBJ1-5 and V is TRBV13; no clear D gene. V was trimmed by 5 bases and J by 10 bases, leaving 12 bases between them. This CDR3 comprises 12 residues. Germline V CDR1 and CDR2: PRHDT, FYEKMQ (reference sequence). DNA of the CDR3: TGTGCCAGCAGCCAGCAGCGGGGTCCCCAGCATTTT. Its protein product is CASSQQRGPQHF.

Only one count was recorded for this clone. V is TRBV6-5 and J is TRBJ1-1; D is ambiguous. V gave up 6 bases and J gave up 0 bases, with 8 bases separating them. Germline CDR1 reads MNHEY; CDR2 reads SVGAGI. The CDR3 has 13 amino acids. The DNA for the CDR3 is TGTGCCAGCAGGGCAATTATGAACACTGAAGCTTTCTTT. Its protein product is CASRAIMNTEAFF.

The chain recombines TRBV2 with TRBJ2-2; a weak D match, TRBD2 (6 bases). CDR1 is SNHLY and CDR2 is FYNNEI in the germline V gene. Trimming removed 9 bases from V and 0 bases from J, with 11 bases in between. The CDR3 totals 14 residues. The CDR3 DNA reads TGTGCCAGTGGACGGGAGTCGAACACCGGGGAGCTGTTTTTT. Residues: CASGRESNTGELFF.

The CDR3 sequence: CASSQGGGSGGGYTF. For the CDR3, the DNA is TGTGCCAGCAGCCAAGGAGGAGGGAGTGGGGGTGGCTACACCTTC. This chain uses TRBV3-1 (or the pseudogene TRBV3-2) with TRBJ1-2, with a possible D match to TRBD1 (5 bases). Germline CDR1 LGHDT, CDR2 YNNKEL (reference sequence). CDR3 length equals 15 residues. V was trimmed by 1 base and J by 7 bases, leaving 16 bases between them.

The chain uses TRBV6-6 and TRBJ2-1; 10 bases are shared with TRBD2. Trimming removed 7 bases from V and 8 bases from J; junction bases left unmatched: 14. Germline-derived CDR1 and CDR2 are MNHNY and SVGAGI (reference sequence). The CDR3 has 16 amino acids. CDR3 region: CASKSPEGSGRHEQFF. In DNA form, the CDR3 reads TGTGCCAGCAAATCACCCGAGGGTAGCGGGAGGCATGAGCAGTTCTTC.

This chain uses TRBV27 with TRBJ2-4; possibly TRBD2 for D (5 bases). V lost 4 bases, J lost 6 bases, and 10 bases lay in between. Germline CDR1 reads MNHEY; CDR2 reads SMNVEV (reference sequence). The CDR3 is 13 residues long. CDR3 amino acids: CASSYGVGNIQYF. Here the CDR3 DNA reads TGTGCCAGCAGTTACGGGGTAGGAAACATTCAGTACTTC.

The chain uses TRBV7-3 and TRBJ1-2; 10 nucleotides align to TRBD1. CDR3 length equals 17 residues. Germline lookup yields CDR1 SGHTA and CDR2 FQGTGA. Losses at the gene ends were 4 bases for V and 6 bases for J; bases not matched to a gene: 14. The CDR3 DNA sequence: TGTGCCAGCAGCTCCACCTGGGACAGGGGCGTTGAGAATGGCTACACCTTC. Its translation: CASSSTWDRGVENGYTF.

The count of this clone is one. The J gene is TRBJ2-3, the V gene TRBV2; D unclear. The CDR3 loop spans 12 amino acids. The germline V gene has CDR1 SNHLY and CDR2 FYNNEI. Trimming left V 7 bases short and J 6 bases short, with 11 bases between. CDR3 nucleotides: TGTGCCAGCAAACCAGACGGGGATACGCAGTATTTT. Protein product: CASKPDGDTQYF.

The V and J genes are TRBV5-1 and TRBJ2-3, with 7 bases lining up with TRBD2. V dropped 0 bases and J dropped 4; count of bases not matched to a gene: 5. The CDR3 sequence is 15 residues long. Germline V gene lookup returns CDR1 SGHRS and CDR2 YFSETQ. The CDR3 region has the DNA TGCGCCAGCAGCTTGGTGGGAGGGCCATCAGATACGCAGTATTTT. Its translation is CASSLVGGPSDTQYF.

The V call is TRBV6-5, the J call TRBJ2-1, with D tentatively TRBD1 (6 bases). Germline CDR1 is MNHEY and CDR2 is SVGAGI. V was pared by 6 bases and J by 2 bases, with 11 bases between. The CDR3 is 14 amino acids. The CDR3 sequence: CASSRDTAYNEQFF. CDR3 in DNA: TGTGCCAGCAGCCGGGACACAGCCTACAATGAGCAGTTCTTC.

The gene calls are TRBV25-1 and TRBJ2-3; the D is unclear. Trimming removed 10 bases at V and 4 bases at J, with 18 bases between. Germline CDR1 reads MGHDK; CDR2 reads SYGVNS. The CDR3 runs 14 residues. The CDR3 bases are TGTGCCACCCCGTCACCGCTAAACGCAGATACGCAGTATTTT. It is translated as CATPSPLNADTQYF.

V is TRBV7-2 and J is TRBJ1-1; 7 bases are a match to TRBD1. The CDR3 is 15 residues long. The germline gives CDR1 SGHTA, CDR2 FQGNSA. V trimming: 1 base; J trimming: 2 bases; junction bases outside the gene matches: 4. In nucleotides, the CDR3 is TGTGCCAGCAGCTTAGAGGGACAGCTCAACACTGAAGCTTTCTTT. It specifies CASSLEGQLNTEAFF.

This chain connects TRBV28 to TRBJ2-7; D not certain. The V and J ends lost 3 bases and 4 bases respectively, with 4 bases between them. CDR1 and CDR2 from the germline V gene are MDHEN and SYDVKM. CDR3 size: 11 residues. The CDR3 spells CASSLEYEQYF. CDR3 DNA: TGTGCCAGCAGTTTGGAGTACGAGCAGTACTTC.

This chain connects TRBV7-9 to TRBJ2-1; tentatively, D is TRBD1 (6 bases). The germline V gene has CDR1 SEHNR and CDR2 FQNEAQ (reference sequence). This CDR3 region has 17 residues. V was pared by 5 bases and J by 6 bases, with 23 bases between. For the CDR3, the DNA is TGTGCCAGCAGCCCCCTGGGGTTACAGTCAGGGGCCAATGAGCAGTTCTTC. Its protein is CASSPLGLQSGANEQFF.

A few counts support this clone. The chain links TRBV19 to TRBJ1-1; tentatively, D is TRBD1 (6 bases). Germline CDR1 and CDR2: LNHDA and SQIVND (reference sequence). V gave up 9 bases and J gave up 4 bases, with 15 bases separating them. CDR3 size: 13 residues. The CDR3 loop reads CASSGGQGTEAFF. CDR3 bases: TGTGCCAGCTCGGGGGGGCAGGGCACTGAAGCTTTCTTT.

V is TRBV9 and J is TRBJ1-2, with 9 bases matching TRBD1. The V and J ends lost 5 bases and 5 bases, in that order; junction bases with no gene match: 7. The germline V gene has CDR1 SGDLS and CDR2 YYNGEE. The CDR3 is 14 residues long. The CDR3: CASSNRQGGYGYTF. CDR3 nucleotides: TGTGCCAGCAGTAATCGACAGGGGGGTTATGGCTACACCTTC.

V is TRBV11-2 and J is TRBJ2-1, with 8 bases aligning to TRBD2. The V gene's germline CDR1 is SGHAT and CDR2 FQNNGV. V lost 4 bases, J lost 8 bases, and 7 bases stayed unmatched. The CDR3 is 14 amino acids. CDR3 sequence: CASSSTSVIDEQFF. CDR3 bases: TGTGCCAGCAGCTCGACTAGCGTGATCGATGAGCAGTTCTTC.

V usage is TRBV15 and J usage is TRBJ1-6; 8 bases map to TRBD1. The junction had 10 bases not matched to a gene; V was cut back by 5 bases and J by 10 bases. This CDR3 spans 15 amino acids. The germline CDR1 and CDR2 sequences are LNHNV and YYDKDF (reference sequence). CDR3 loop: CATSRRQGIDSPLHF. DNA of the CDR3: TGTGCCACCAGCCGGAGACAGGGGATAGACTCACCCCTCCACTTT.

J is TRBJ1-2 and V is TRBV6-2 or TRBV6-3; no clear D. Looked up from germline, CDR1 is MNHEY and CDR2 is SVGEGT. The CDR3 runs to 15 residues. Trimming removed 4 bases from V and 4 bases from J, with 16 bases in between. CDR3 bases: TGTGCCAGCAGTTCGGCCCCTCTGGGCCTCTATGGCTACACCTTC. Its translation is CASSSAPLGLYGYTF.

The genes are TRBV9 and TRBJ2-5, with TRBD2 matching 9 bases. This CDR3 region has 15 residues. The germline CDR1 and CDR2 sequences are SGDLS and YYNGEE. The junction had 2 bases not matched to a gene; V was cut back by 0 bases and J by 2 bases. This CDR3 reads CASSVGTSVQETQYF. The CDR3 bases are TGTGCCAGCAGCGTAGGGACTAGCGTACAAGAGACCCAGTACTTC.

The chain employs TRBV7-2 and TRBJ1-2; 9 bases are a match to TRBD1. The length of the CDR3 is 15 residues. J gave up 4 bases and V 1 base, and 4 bases lay outside the gene matches. CDR1 is SGHTA and CDR2 is FQGNSA in the germline V gene. The CDR3: CASSLGGQGSYGYTF. In nucleotides, the CDR3 is TGTGCCAGCAGCTTAGGGGGACAGGGAAGCTATGGCTACACCTTC.

The CDR3 nucleotides read TGCGCCAGCAGCTTGGCCAGGGGACAGGGGTCACCCCTCCACTTT. Amino acids: CASSLARGQGSPLHF. The chain links TRBV5-1 to TRBJ1-6, with 10 bases that match TRBD1. Germline CDR1 and CDR2: SGHRS and YFSETQ. CDR3 length equals 15 residues. Losses at the gene ends were 0 bases for V and 10 bases for J; bases not matched to a gene: 4.

The J gene is TRBJ2-4, the V gene TRBV18; D is ambiguous. V shed 5 bases and J shed 6 bases, with 23 bases lying between them. Germline-derived CDR1 and CDR2 are KGHSH and LQKENI. The CDR3 is 17 amino acids. The CDR3 reads CASSASYQSDPLNIQYF. The CDR3, as DNA: TGTGCCAGCTCAGCGAGCTACCAGAGCGACCCGTTAAACATTCAGTACTTC.

The gene calls are TRBV4-1 and TRBJ2-1; 7 positions agree with TRBD2. The junction had 19 bases not matched to a gene; V was cut back by 4 bases and J by 7 bases. The CDR3 is made up of 18 amino acids. Germline V gives CDR1 MGHRA, CDR2 YSYEKL. The CDR3 region is CASSPSVSGTFTGNEQFF. Here the CDR3 DNA reads TGCGCCAGCAGCCCCTCCGTAAGCGGGACCTTTACGGGAAATGAGCAGTTCTTC.

This clone was detected once. The chain combines TRBV15 with TRBJ1-1; D unresolved. V lost 0 bases, J lost 6 bases, and 11 bases lay in between. Germline V gene data show CDR1 as LNHNV and CDR2 as YYDKDF (reference sequence). The CDR3 extends over 14 amino acids. CDR3 region: CATSRDGASSEAFF. The CDR3 bases are TGTGCCACCAGCAGAGATGGAGCGTCCTCTGAAGCTTTCTTT.

V gene TRBV7-2 combines with J gene TRBJ2-5; 7 nucleotides align to TRBD1. Germline V gene lookup returns CDR1 SGHTA and CDR2 FQGNSA. The trim removed 1 base at V and 3 bases at J, leaving 8 bases unmatched. CDR3 length: 16 amino acids. Here the CDR3 reads CASSLGTGVGEETQYF. DNA for the CDR3: TGTGCCAGCAGCTTAGGCACAGGGGTGGGGGAAGAGACCCAGTACTTC.

The chain links TRBV21-1 to TRBJ1-6; the DNA was not used to check the table's D call, TRBD1. TRBV21-1 represents a pseudogene. CDR3 length: 16 amino acids. CDR3: CASSATGASYNSPLHF. In nucleotides, the CDR3 is TGTGCCAGCAGCGCGACAGGGGCTTCCTATAATTCACCCCTCCACTTT.

The rearrangement joins TRBV7-2 to TRBJ2-5; no definite D call. Germline loops: CDR1 SGHTA, CDR2 FQGNSA. This CDR3 comprises 15 residues. V was trimmed by 1 base and J by 5 bases, leaving 14 bases between them. The CDR3 nucleotides read TGTGCCAGCAGCTTAGACCCGGCTAGATCGGAGACCCAGTACTTC. It is translated as CASSLDPARSETQYF.

The chain's CDR3 is CASSDGVSRGLFF. CDR3 in DNA: TGTGCCAGCAGTGACGGTGTCAGCCGAGGACTGTTTTTT. This sequence joins TRBV6-4 and TRBJ1-4; D ambiguous. The germline V gene encodes CDR1 MRHNA and CDR2 SNTAGT. Trimming took off 2 bases at V and 13 bases at J, with 14 bases between the two ends. CDR3 size: 13 residues.

The V call is TRBV7-2, the J call TRBJ2-3, with D possibly TRBD1 on 7 matching bases. Germline CDR1 SGHTA, CDR2 FQGNSA. V lost 3 bases to trimming and J lost 5 bases, with 15 bases between them. The CDR3 is 15 residues long. CDR3 sequence: CASSFLAPGGDTQYF. The CDR3 coding sequence is TGTGCCAGCAGCTTCCTAGCGCCAGGGGGAGATACGCAGTATTTT.

The chain is built from TRBV6-6 and TRBJ2-7; perhaps TRBD2 as D (6 bases). Trimming removed 7 bases at V and 0 bases at J, with 16 bases between. The length of the CDR3 is 15 residues. Per germline, CDR1 MNHNY and CDR2 SVGAGI (reference sequence). In DNA, the CDR3 is TGTGCCAGCATTAACCCGAGCGGGTACTCCTACGAGCAGTACTTC. Translation: CASINPSGYSYEQYF.

The CDR3 reads CASSLAGASGSRYNEQFF. For the CDR3, the DNA is TGTGCCAGCAGCTTAGCCGGGGCTAGCGGGAGCCGCTACAATGAGCAGTTCTTC. The rearrangement joins TRBV7-8 to TRBJ2-1, with 10 positions matching TRBD2. The CDR3 contains 18 residues. Trimming removed 0 bases from V and 3 bases from J; junction bases left unmatched: 8. Germline values: CDR1 SGHVS, CDR2 FQNEAQ.